The 7 T cell receptor beta chains presented below share a single source sample, sequenced in a study of shared T cell receptors in the human thymus. TCRdb's copy holds only in-frame clones and misses some; the assay was immunoSEQ multiplex PCR. The top ten clones hold approximately 0.02% of a sample with about 380,000 clones, approximately 95% of them seen once. Sequencing was performed on thymocytes. The source is a human donor.

The genes are TRBV7-2 and TRBJ2-2; no firm D call. The length of the CDR3 is 11 residues. V lost 5 bases and J 7 bases, leaving 5 bases between the germline ends. Germline V lookup: CDR1 SGHTA, CDR2 FQGNSA. This CDR3 reads CASSVRGELFF. DNA for the CDR3: TGTGCCAGCAGCGTACGCGGGGAGCTGTTTTTT.

This sequence joins TRBV28 and TRBJ2-1, with 7 bases that match TRBD1. The CDR3 sequence is 17 residues long. Germline loops: CDR1 MDHEN, CDR2 SYDVKM. V was pared by 3 bases and J by 7 bases, with 15 bases of the junction left unmatched. The CDR3 region has the DNA TGTGCCAGCAGTTTCACCGTAAGAGGGGGCACTACAAATGAGCAGTTCTTC. Amino acid sequence: CASSFTVRGGTTNEQFF.

This chain joins TRBV5-6 and TRBJ2-7, with D unresolved. The germline V gene has CDR1 SGHDT and CDR2 YYEEEE. Trimming stripped 0 bases from V and 6 bases from J, with 10 bases between. The CDR3 has 13 residues. CDR3 nucleotide sequence: TGTGCCAGCAGCTTGGAACAGTTAGGCGAGCAGTACTTC. This encodes CASSLEQLGEQYF.

V usage is TRBV19 and J usage is TRBJ2-6, with 8 bases aligning to TRBD1. Germline loops: CDR1 LNHDA, CDR2 SQIVND (reference sequence). CDR3 length equals 18 residues. V lost 4 bases to trimming and J lost 0 bases; unmatched junction nucleotides: 8. Here the CDR3 DNA reads TGTGCCAGTAGTAGAGAGGGGACAGGCTCCTCTGGGGCCAACGTCCTGACTTTC. Residues: CASSREGTGSSGANVLTF. The full variable domain, with the rest looked up from reference TRBV19 and TRBJ2-6, is DGGITQSPKYLFRKEGQNVTLSCEQNLNHDAMYWYRQDPGQGLRLIYYSQIVNDFQKGDIAEGYSVSREKKESFPLTVTSAQKNPTAFYLCASSREGTGSSGANVLTFGAGSRLTVL.

The chain employs TRBV5-1 and TRBJ2-3, with TRBD2 identical over 14 bases. Trimming at V came to 3 bases and at J to 1 base, leaving 10 bases not matched to a gene. CDR1 is SGHRS, CDR2 YFSETQ, per germline. The CDR3 runs 19 residues. CDR3 region: CASSWRPGLAGERTDTQYF. CDR3 sequence (DNA): TGCGCCAGCAGCTGGAGACCGGGACTAGCGGGAGAGCGCACAGATACGCAGTATTTT.

V is TRBV28 and J is TRBJ2-7; 13 nucleotides agree with TRBD2. This CDR3 is 17 amino acids long. Germline V gene sequence: CDR1 MDHEN, CDR2 SYDVKM. V lost 6 bases to trimming and J lost 5 bases; unmatched junction nucleotides: 13. CDR3 in DNA: TGTGCCAGCAGCACAGGGGGACTAGCGGGATCCACCGACGAGCAGTACTTC. It specifies CASSTGGLAGSTDEQYF.

The rearrangement uses TRBV5-1 and TRBJ2-7; 7 bases map to TRBD1. This CDR3 region has 17 residues. Germline values: CDR1 SGHRS, CDR2 YFSETQ. V shed 3 bases and J 3 bases; nucleotides not matched to a gene: 15. CDR3 protein: CASSSGLYRGWSYEQYF. Here the CDR3 DNA reads TGCGCCAGCAGCTCGGGGCTATACAGGGGATGGAGCTACGAGCAGTACTTC.